Below, 11 T cell receptor beta chains from the same sample are listed, as sequenced in a study of blood T cell repertoires in COVID-19. Some clones are missing from TCRdb's copy, which holds only in-frame ones; the method was immunoSEQ multiplex PCR. The table includes 250,000 to 300,000 clones, roughly 90% detected once. Material: peripheral blood. The receptors were sampled from a woman in her fifties or sixties who had recovered from COVID-19.

The chain recombines TRBV10-3 with TRBJ1-2, with 11 nucleotides matching TRBD1. V trimming: 4 bases; J trimming: 2 bases; junction bases outside the gene matches: 6. The V gene's germline CDR1 is ENHRY and CDR2 SYGVKD. This CDR3 spans 16 amino acids. The CDR3 nucleotides are TGTGCCATCAGTGGGGTGGGACAGGGGGTCAACTATGGCTACACCTTC. Amino acid sequence: CAISGVGQGVNYGYTF.

This clone was counted a few times. This rearrangement joins TRBV7-2 to TRBJ2-7; D might be TRBD2 (5 bases). Germline V gene sequence: CDR1 SGHTA, CDR2 FQGNSA. The CDR3 runs to 15 residues. Trimming took off 3 bases at V and 7 bases at J, with 19 bases between the two ends. The CDR3 reads CASSFYSRPGSEQYF. The CDR3 region has the DNA TGTGCCAGCAGCTTCTACAGCAGGCCGGGATCTGAGCAGTACTTC. Based on the CDR3 plus reference TRBV7-2 and TRBJ2-7, the full variable domain is GAGVSQSPSNKVTEKGKDVELRCDPISGHTALYWYRQSLGQGLEFLIYFQGNSAPDKSGLPSDRFSAERTGGSVSTLTIQRTQQEDSAVYLCASSFYSRPGSEQYFGPGTRLTVT.

CDR3 in DNA: TGTGCCAGCAGCTTAGACCCCAGGGCCGAGCAGTACTTC. Translation gives CASSLDPRAEQYF. V usage is TRBV11-2 and J usage is TRBJ2-7, with D tentatively TRBD1 (5 bases). The germline CDR1 and CDR2 sequences are SGHAT and FQNNGV. The CDR3 contains 13 residues. The germline V and J ends were trimmed by 0 bases and 6 bases, with 9 bases remaining between them.

V and J are TRBV27 and TRBJ2-3; 11 nucleotides line up with TRBD2. J lost 5 bases, V lost 5 bases, and 12 bases had no gene match. CDR1 MNHEY and CDR2 SMNVEV come from the germline V gene (reference sequence). The CDR3 is 17 amino acids. The DNA of the CDR3 is TGTGCCAGCAGTCTTCCCGTACTAGCGGGAGTTGTAGATACGCAGTATTTT. As protein: CASSLPVLAGVVDTQYF.

In DNA, the CDR3 is TGTGCCAGCAGCCACCGCCCCGGGACTAGCGGGACCGGGGAGCTGTTTTTT. Its protein product is CASSHRPGTSGTGELFF. V and J are TRBV9 and TRBJ2-2; 12 bases map to TRBD2. V shed 4 bases and J 5 bases; nucleotides not matched to a gene: 9. CDR1 and CDR2 from the germline V gene are SGDLS and YYNGEE. This CDR3 comprises 17 residues.

The chain couples TRBV30 to TRBJ1-5, with 9 bases lining up with TRBD1. Germline V lookup: CDR1 GTSNPN, CDR2 SVGIG (reference sequence). V gave up 2 bases and J gave up 5 bases; unmatched junction bases: 7. The CDR3 consists of 15 residues. CDR3: CAWSLGTGPHQPQHF. CDR3 bases: TGTGCCTGGAGTTTGGGGACAGGGCCCCATCAGCCCCAGCATTTT.

This clone has a single count. The chain carries TRBV4-1 and TRBJ1-1; D call uncertain. Trimming took off 2 bases at V and 4 bases at J, with 11 bases between the two ends. The CDR3 spans 14 residues. Germline lookup yields CDR1 MGHRA and CDR2 YSYEKL. CDR3 bases: TGCGCCAGCAGCCAACCCCGGAGGGCCACTGAAGCTTTCTTT. Translating it yields CASSQPRRATEAFF.

CDR3 sequence reads: CASSENGRVSFGYTF. The CDR3 DNA follows: TGTGCCAGCAGTGAAAACGGCAGGGTGTCTTTTGGCTACACCTTC. V and J are TRBV6-1 and TRBJ1-2, with D possibly TRBD1 on 5 matching bases. CDR1 and CDR2 from the germline V gene are MNHNS and SASEGT. The CDR3 contains 15 residues. V shed 2 bases and J shed 7 bases, with 17 bases lying between them.

V and J are TRBV30 and TRBJ1-2; unclear D gene. Trimming cost V 0 bases and J 3 bases, with 8 bases left between them. The germline gives CDR1 GTSNPN, CDR2 SVGIG (reference sequence). This CDR3 region has 13 residues. CDR3 sequence (DNA): TGTGCCTGGAGTGTAAGGGAGGACTATGGCTACACCTTC. This gives the protein CAWSVREDYGYTF.

The genes are TRBV6-1 and TRBJ1-2, with 7 bases matching TRBD1. Trimming removed 4 bases from V and 0 bases from J; junction bases left unmatched: 11. This CDR3 has 17 residues. Germline CDR1 is MNHNS and CDR2 is SASEGT. CDR3 sequence (DNA): TGTGCCAGCAGTGCATTATTCGGACAGGTAGCTAACTATGGCTACACCTTC. It encodes CASSALFGQVANYGYTF.

The chain carries TRBV7-9 and TRBJ1-1, with TRBD1 matching 7 bases. CDR3 length: 15 residues. After removal of 5 bases from V and 3 bases from J, the junction contained 9 bases not matched to a gene. Germline V gene data show CDR1 as SEHNR and CDR2 as FQNEAQ (reference sequence). Here the CDR3 DNA reads TGTGCCAGCAGCACCTACAGGGGATCGGACACTGAAGCTTTCTTT. This codes for CASSTYRGSDTEAFF. The full variable domain, completed using reference TRBV7-9 and TRBJ1-1, is DTGVSQNPRHKITKRGQNVTFRCDPISEHNRLYWYRQTLGQGPEFLTYFQNEAQLEKSRLLSDRFSAERPKGSFSTLEIQRTEQGDSAMYLCASSTYRGSDTEAFFGQGTRLTVV.